This TCR beta chain was sequenced during a study of blood T cell repertoires in COVID-19. Clones were sequenced by immunoSEQ multiplex PCR, and TCRdb holds only the in-frame ones, with some missing. The sample contains 70,000 to 75,000 clones, about 92% of which appear only once. The V and J ends lost 5 bases and 6 bases, in that order; junction bases with no gene match: 4. CDR1 is MNHEY and CDR2 is SVGEGT in the germline V gene. This CDR3 has 13 residues. The specimen sequenced was peripheral blood. J is TRBJ2-7 and V is TRBV6-2 or TRBV6-3; 10 positions agree with TRBD1. The sequence derives from a human donor in a cohort sampled during active COVID-19. The CDR3 nucleotides read TGTGCCAGCAGTCAAAGGACAGGGGGCGAGCAGTACTTC. This codes for CASSQRTGGEQYF.